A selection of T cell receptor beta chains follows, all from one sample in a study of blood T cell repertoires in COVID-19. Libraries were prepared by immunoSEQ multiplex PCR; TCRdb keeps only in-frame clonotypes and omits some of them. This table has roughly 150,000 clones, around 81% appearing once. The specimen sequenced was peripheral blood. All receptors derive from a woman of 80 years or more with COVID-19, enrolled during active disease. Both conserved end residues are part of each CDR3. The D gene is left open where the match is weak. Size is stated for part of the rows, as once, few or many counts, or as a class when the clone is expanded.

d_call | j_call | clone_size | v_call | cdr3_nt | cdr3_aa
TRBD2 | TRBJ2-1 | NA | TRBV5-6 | TGTGCCAGCAGCTTAAGCGGGAGGTACAATGAGCAGTTCTTC | CASSLSGRYNEQFF
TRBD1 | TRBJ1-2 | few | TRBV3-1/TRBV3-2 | TGTGCCAGCAGCCAAACCGACAGGGAACCCTATGGCTACACCTTC | CASSQTDREPYGYTF
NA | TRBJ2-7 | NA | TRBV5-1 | TGCGCCAGCAGCTTGGACGGGAGCTCCTACGAGCAGTACTTC | CASSLDGSSYEQYF
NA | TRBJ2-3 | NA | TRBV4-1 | TGCGCCAGCAGCCAAGGGGACTTAGCGACCGATACGCAGTATTTT | CASSQGDLATDTQYF
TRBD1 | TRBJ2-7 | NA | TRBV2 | TGTGCCAGCAGTGAAGTGCAGGGGGCCGAGCAGTACTTC | CASSEVQGAEQYF
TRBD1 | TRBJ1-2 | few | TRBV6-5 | TGTGCCAGCAGTCATGACAGGGGCTATGGCTACACCTTC | CASSHDRGYGYTF
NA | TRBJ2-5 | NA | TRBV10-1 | TGCGCCAGCGCACGGCCCGGGACACCTGGGGTGACCCAGTACTTC | CASARPGTPGVTQYF
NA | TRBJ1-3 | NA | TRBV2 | TGTGCCAGCAGGGAGTGGGTCTCTGGAAACACCATATATTTT | CASREWVSGNTIYF
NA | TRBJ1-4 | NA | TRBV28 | TGTGCCAGCAGCAAGGGGGGAGGGGCAACTAATGAAAAACTGTTTTTT | CASSKGGGATNEKLFF
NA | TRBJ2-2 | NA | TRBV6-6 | TGTGCCAGCAGAGAGACTAGTTTTGCCGGGGAGCTGTTTTTT | CASRETSFAGELFF
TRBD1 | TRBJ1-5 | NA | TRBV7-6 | TGTGCCAGCAGCCCCGGACAGGGCAATCAGCCCCAGCATTTT | CASSPGQGNQPQHF
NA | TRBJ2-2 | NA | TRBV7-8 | TGTGCCAGCAGCTCCCAAGGGGTGACCGGGGAGCTGTTTTTT | CASSSQGVTGELFF
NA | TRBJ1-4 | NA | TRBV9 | TGTGCCAGCAGCCCCGGCGGTGGAATGGCTGCGGGGGTTAATGAAAAACTGTTTTTT | CASSPGGGMAAGVNEKLFF
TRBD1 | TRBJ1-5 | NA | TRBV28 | TGTGCCAGCAGACGAACAGGGGGCACTCAGCCCCAGCATTTT | CASRRTGGTQPQHF
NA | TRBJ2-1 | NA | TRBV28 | TGTGCCAGCAGTTTACGGGGTGCCTACAATGAGCAGTTCTTC | CASSLRGAYNEQFF
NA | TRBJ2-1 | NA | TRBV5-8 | TGTGCCAGCAGCCTCCCCCTCCTCTCAGGCAATGAGCAGTTCTTC | CASSLPLLSGNEQFF
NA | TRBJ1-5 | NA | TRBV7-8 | TGTGCCAGCAGCCCGACAGGTCACAATCAGCCCCAGCATTTT | CASSPTGHNQPQHF
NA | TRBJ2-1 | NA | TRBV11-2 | TGTGCCAGCAGCTTAGTACCTAGTTCCGGCGCTGGACAGTCCAGTGAGCAGTTCTTC | CASSLVPSSGAGQSSEQFF
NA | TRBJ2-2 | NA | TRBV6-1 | TGTGCCAGCAGTGAAGGTCAGAGGGTCGGCGGGGAGCTGTTTTTT | CASSEGQRVGGELFF
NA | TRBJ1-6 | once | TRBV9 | TGTGCCAGCAGCGTAGCAGGGGTTGCGCCCCTCCACTTT | CASSVAGVAPLHF
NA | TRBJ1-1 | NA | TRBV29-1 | TGCAGCGTTGAAGCGGGGAACACTGAAGCTTTCTTT | CSVEAGNTEAFF
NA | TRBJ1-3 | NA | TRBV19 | TGTGCCAGTAACTCCCCCAGAAACACCATATATTTT | CASNSPRNTIYF
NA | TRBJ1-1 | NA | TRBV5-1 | TGCGCCAGCAGCCAAACAGGTGGGACTGAAGCTTTCTTT | CASSQTGGTEAFF
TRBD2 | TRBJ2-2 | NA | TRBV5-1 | TGCGCCAGCAGGGTCGGTAGCGGGAGTGGAACCGGGGAGCTGTTTTTT | CASRVGSGSGTGELFF
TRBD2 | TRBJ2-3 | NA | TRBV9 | TGTGCCAGCAGCGTAGTAGGGGGACTAGCGGCCACAGATACGCAGTATTTT | CASSVVGGLAATDTQYF
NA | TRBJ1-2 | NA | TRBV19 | TGTGCCAGTAGTATACAGGGCAGGAACTATGGCTACACCTTC | CASSIQGRNYGYTF